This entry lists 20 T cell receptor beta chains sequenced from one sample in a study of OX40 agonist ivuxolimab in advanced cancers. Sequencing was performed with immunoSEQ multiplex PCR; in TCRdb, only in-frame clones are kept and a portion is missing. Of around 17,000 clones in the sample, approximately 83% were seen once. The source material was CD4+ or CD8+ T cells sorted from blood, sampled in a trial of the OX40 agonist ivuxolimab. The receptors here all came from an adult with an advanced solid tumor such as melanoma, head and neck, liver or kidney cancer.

DNA of the CDR3: TGTGCCAGCAGCGAAAGTTTGGACTATCAAGAGACCCAGTACTTC. This codes for CASSESLDYQETQYF. V is TRBV28 and J is TRBJ2-5; D is perhaps TRBD2 (6 bases). Trimming removed 6 bases from V and 2 bases from J, with 16 bases in between. The CDR3 is 15 residues long. Germline CDR1 is MDHEN and CDR2 is SYDVKM.

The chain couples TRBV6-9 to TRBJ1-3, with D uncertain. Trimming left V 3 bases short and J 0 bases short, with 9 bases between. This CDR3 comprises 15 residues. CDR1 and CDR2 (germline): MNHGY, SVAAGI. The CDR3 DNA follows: TGTGCCAGCAGTTACTCTGGCGGCTCTGGAAACACCATATATTTT. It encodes CASSYSGGSGNTIYF.

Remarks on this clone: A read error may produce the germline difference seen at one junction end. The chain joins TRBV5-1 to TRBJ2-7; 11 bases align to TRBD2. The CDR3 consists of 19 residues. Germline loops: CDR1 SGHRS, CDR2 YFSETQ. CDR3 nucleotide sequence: TGCGCCAGCAGCTTGGCCGGGTTAGCGGGAGGGCCCGACTCCCACGAGCAGTACTTC. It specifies CASSLAGLAGGPDSHEQYF.

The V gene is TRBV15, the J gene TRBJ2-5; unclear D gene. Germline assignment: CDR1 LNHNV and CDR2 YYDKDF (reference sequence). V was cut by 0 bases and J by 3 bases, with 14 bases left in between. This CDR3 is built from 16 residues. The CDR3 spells CATSRDYNNFKETQYF. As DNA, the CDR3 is TGTGCCACCAGCAGAGATTACAACAATTTCAAAGAGACCCAGTACTTC.

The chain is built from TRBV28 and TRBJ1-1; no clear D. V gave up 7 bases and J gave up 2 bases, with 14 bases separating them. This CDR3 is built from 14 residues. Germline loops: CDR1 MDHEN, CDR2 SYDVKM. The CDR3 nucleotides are TGTGCCAGCATCCTGGGCTTCTCTAACACTGAAGCTTTCTTT. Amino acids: CASILGFSNTEAFF. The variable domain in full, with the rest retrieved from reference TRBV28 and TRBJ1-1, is DVKVTQSSRYLVKRTGEKVFLECVQDMDHENMFWYRQDPGLGLRLIYFSYDVKMKEKGDIPEGYSVSREKKERFSLILESASTNQTSMYLCASILGFSNTEAFFGQGTRLTVV.

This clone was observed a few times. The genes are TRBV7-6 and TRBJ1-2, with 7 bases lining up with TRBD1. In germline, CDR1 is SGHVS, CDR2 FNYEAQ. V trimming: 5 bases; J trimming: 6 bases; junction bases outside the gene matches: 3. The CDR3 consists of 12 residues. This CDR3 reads CASSPGTDGYTF. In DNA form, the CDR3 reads TGTGCCAGCAGCCCAGGGACAGATGGCTACACCTTC.

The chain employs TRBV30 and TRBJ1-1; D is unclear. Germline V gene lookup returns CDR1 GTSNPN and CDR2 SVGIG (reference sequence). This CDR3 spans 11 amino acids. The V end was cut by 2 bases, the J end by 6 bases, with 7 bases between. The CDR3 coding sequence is TGTGCCTGGAGTCCCACCGCTGAAGCTTTCTTT. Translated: CAWSPTAEAFF.

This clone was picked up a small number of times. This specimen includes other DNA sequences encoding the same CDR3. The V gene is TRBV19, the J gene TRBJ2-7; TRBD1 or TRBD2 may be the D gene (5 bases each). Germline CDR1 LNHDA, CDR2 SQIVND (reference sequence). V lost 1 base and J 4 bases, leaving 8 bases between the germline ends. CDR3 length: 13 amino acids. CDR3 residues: CASSIAEGYEQYF. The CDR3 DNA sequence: TGTGCCAGTAGTATAGCCGAGGGGTACGAGCAGTACTTC.

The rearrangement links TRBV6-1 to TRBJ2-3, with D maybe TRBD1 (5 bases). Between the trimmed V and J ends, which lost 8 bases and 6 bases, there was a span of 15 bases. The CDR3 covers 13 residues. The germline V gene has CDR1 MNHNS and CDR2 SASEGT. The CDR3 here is CASLGWGVDTQYF. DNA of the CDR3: TGTGCCAGCCTCGGGTGGGGCGTGGATACGCAGTATTTT.

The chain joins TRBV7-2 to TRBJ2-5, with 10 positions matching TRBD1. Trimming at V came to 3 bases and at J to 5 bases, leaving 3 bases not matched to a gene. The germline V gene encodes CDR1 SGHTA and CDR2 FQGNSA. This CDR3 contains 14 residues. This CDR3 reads CASSLGTGAETQYF. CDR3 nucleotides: TGTGCCAGCAGCTTGGGGACAGGGGCGGAGACCCAGTACTTC.

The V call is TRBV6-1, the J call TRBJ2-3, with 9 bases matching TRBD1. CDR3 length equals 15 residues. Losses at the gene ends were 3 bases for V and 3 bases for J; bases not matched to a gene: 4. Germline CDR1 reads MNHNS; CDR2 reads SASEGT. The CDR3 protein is CASSEDRGGTDTQYF. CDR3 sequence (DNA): TGTGCCAGCAGTGAGGACAGGGGAGGGACAGATACGCAGTATTTT.

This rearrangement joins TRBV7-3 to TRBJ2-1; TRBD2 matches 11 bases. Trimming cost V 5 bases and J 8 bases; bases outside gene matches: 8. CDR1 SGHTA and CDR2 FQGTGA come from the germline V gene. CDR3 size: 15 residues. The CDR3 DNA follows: TGTGCCAGCAGCGTCGGGACTAGCGGAGTCGATGAGCAGTTCTTC. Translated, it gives CASSVGTSGVDEQFF.

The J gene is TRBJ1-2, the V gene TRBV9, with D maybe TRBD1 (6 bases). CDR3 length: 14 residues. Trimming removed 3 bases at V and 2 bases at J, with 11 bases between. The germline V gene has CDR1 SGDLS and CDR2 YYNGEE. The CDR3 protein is CASSDRDRNYGYTF. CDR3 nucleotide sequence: TGTGCCAGCAGCGACAGGGACCGGAACTATGGCTACACCTTC. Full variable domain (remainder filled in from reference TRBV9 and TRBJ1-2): DSGVTQTPKHLITATGQRVTLRCSPRSGDLSVYWYQQSLDQGLQFLIQYYNGEERAKGNILERFSAQQFPDLHSELNLSSLELGDSALYFCASSDRDRNYGYTFGSGTRLTVV.

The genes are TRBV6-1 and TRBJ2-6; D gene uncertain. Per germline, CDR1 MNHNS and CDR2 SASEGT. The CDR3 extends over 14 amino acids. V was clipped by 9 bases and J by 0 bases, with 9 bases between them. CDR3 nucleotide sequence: TGTGCCAGTACTGGGTCCTCTGGGGCCAACGTCCTGACTTTC. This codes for CASTGSSGANVLTF.

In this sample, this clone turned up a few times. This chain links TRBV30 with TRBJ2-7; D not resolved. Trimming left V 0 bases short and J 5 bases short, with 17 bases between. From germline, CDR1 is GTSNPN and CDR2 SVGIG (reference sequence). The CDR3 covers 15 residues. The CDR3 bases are TGTGCCTGGAGTGTACTGCGGAAGAGGTCCCACGAGCAGTACTTC. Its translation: CAWSVLRKRSHEQYF.

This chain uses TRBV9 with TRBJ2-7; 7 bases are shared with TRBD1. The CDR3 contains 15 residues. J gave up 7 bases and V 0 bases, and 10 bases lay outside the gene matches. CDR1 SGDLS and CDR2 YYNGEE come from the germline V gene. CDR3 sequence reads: CASSVAGDRAGEQYF. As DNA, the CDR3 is TGTGCCAGCAGCGTAGCTGGAGACAGGGCAGGGGAGCAGTACTTC.

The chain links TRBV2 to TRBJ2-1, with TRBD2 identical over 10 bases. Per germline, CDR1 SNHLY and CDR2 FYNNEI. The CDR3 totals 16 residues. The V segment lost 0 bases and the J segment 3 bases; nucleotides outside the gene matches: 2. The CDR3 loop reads CASSEAASGSYNEQFF. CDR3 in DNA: TGTGCCAGCAGTGAAGCCGCTAGCGGGAGCTACAATGAGCAGTTCTTC.

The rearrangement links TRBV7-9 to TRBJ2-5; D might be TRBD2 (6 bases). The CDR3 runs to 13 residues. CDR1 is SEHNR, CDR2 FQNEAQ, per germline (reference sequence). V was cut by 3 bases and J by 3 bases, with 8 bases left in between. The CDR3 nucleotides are TGTGCCAGCAGCTTGGGACTCGAAGAGACCCAGTACTTC. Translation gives CASSLGLEETQYF.

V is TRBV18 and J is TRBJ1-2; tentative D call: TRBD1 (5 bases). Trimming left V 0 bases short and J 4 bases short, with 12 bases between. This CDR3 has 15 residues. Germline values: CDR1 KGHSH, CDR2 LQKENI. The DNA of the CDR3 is TGTGCCAGCTCACCACCGGGCTGGGGGGGCTATGGCTACACCTTC. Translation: CASSPPGWGGYGYTF.

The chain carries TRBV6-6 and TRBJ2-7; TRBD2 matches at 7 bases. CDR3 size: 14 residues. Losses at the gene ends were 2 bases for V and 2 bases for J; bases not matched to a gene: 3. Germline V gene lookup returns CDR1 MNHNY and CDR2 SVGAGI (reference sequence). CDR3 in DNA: TGTGCCAGCAGTTACGGGGGGGTACCCTACGAGCAGTACTTC. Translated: CASSYGGVPYEQYF.